The 28 T cell receptor beta chains below all came from one sample that was sequenced in a study of Tregs in tolerant kidney transplant recipients. Some clones are missing from TCRdb's copy, which holds only in-frame ones; the method was immunoSEQ multiplex PCR. This sample has fewer than 150,000 clones, with about 90% found just once. The sequencing sample was made of CD4+ T cells from blood. The source of these receptors is a human donor in good health.

This rearrangement joins TRBV5-6 to TRBJ2-5; 7 positions match TRBD1. With V trimmed by 0 bases and J by 3 bases, 8 bases remained unmatched. Looked up from germline, CDR1 is SGHDT and CDR2 is YYEEEE. The CDR3 is 16 residues long. CDR3 nucleotides: TGTGCCAGCAGCTTGGGGCCACAGGGGTGGGAAGAGACCCAGTACTTC. Amino acid sequence: CASSLGPQGWEETQYF.

The chain recombines TRBV19 with TRBJ2-7; 8 nucleotides align to TRBD2. The junction had 8 bases not matched to a gene; V was cut back by 4 bases and J by 3 bases. The CDR3 sequence is 15 residues long. CDR1 is LNHDA, CDR2 SQIVND, per germline (reference sequence). The CDR3 region is CASSTSGGPGYEQYF. In DNA, the CDR3 is TGTGCCAGTAGTACATCGGGAGGGCCCGGCTACGAGCAGTACTTC.

The sample holds a few counts of this clone. The V and J genes are TRBV6-5 and TRBJ2-2, with D tentatively TRBD2 (6 bases). Germline values: CDR1 MNHEY, CDR2 SVGAGI. Trimming stripped 0 bases from V and 4 bases from J, with 12 bases between. The CDR3 extends over 16 amino acids. CDR3 nucleotides: TGTGCCAGCAGTTACTCTCTGCGGGGTAGCACCGGGGAGCTGTTTTTT. The encoded protein is CASSYSLRGSTGELFF.

The rearrangement links TRBV5-1 to TRBJ2-7; D gene unclear. Germline lookup yields CDR1 SGHRS and CDR2 YFSETQ. The V end lost 2 bases, the J end lost 3 bases, and 12 bases lay between the germline ends. There are 14 residues in the CDR3. CDR3 in amino acids: CASSLDGPSYEQYF. CDR3 coding DNA: TGCGCCAGCAGCTTAGACGGGCCAAGCTACGAGCAGTACTTC.

The chain combines TRBV5-8 with TRBJ1-5; weak D call: TRBD1 (5 bases). The CDR3 loop spans 15 amino acids. Germline CDR1 reads SGHTS; CDR2 reads YDEGEE. The V end lost 4 bases, the J end lost 0 bases, and 11 bases lay between the germline ends. This CDR3 is CASSTGRFSNQPQHF. The CDR3 DNA sequence: TGTGCCAGCAGCACGGGACGGTTTAGCAATCAGCCCCAGCATTTT.

This chain's CDR3 is CASSQGDQGAFADTQYF. The DNA for the CDR3 is TGTGCCAGCAGCCAAGGGGATCAGGGTGCGTTCGCAGATACGCAGTATTTT. The rearrangement joins TRBV14 to TRBJ2-3, with a possible D match to TRBD1 (5 bases). V lost 1 base, J lost 4 bases, and 18 bases lay in between. Germline CDR1 and CDR2: SGHDN and FVKESK. The CDR3 sequence is 17 residues long.

The CDR3: CASCPTSENTGELFF. CDR3 DNA sequence: TGTGCCAGCTGCCCTACTAGCGAGAACACCGGGGAGCTGTTTTTT. The chain employs TRBV2 and TRBJ2-2, with TRBD2 matching over 7 bases. CDR1 SNHLY and CDR2 FYNNEI come from the germline V gene. After removal of 8 bases from V and 1 base from J, the junction contained 7 bases not matched to a gene. This CDR3 is built from 15 residues.

The chain is built from TRBV6-1 and TRBJ1-2; 8 bases match TRBD1. The CDR3 is made up of 14 amino acids. Trimming took 2 bases from V and 2 from J; bases not matched to a gene: 1. Looked up from germline, CDR1 is MNHNS and CDR2 is SASEGT. The CDR3 DNA reads TGTGCCAGCAGTGAAACAGGGGGGAACTATGGCTACACCTTC. Translation: CASSETGGNYGYTF.

This clone was picked up a small number of times. The chain uses TRBV7-8 and TRBJ2-1; perhaps TRBD1 as D (6 bases). Trimming cost V 2 bases and J 9 bases, with 20 bases left between them. Germline assignment: CDR1 SGHVS and CDR2 FQNEAQ. The CDR3 has 16 amino acids. DNA of the CDR3: TGTGCCAGCAGCTTACTACCACCGACTCAAGGGGGTGAGCAGTTCTTC. Amino acid sequence: CASSLLPPTQGGEQFF.

V and J are TRBV4-1 and TRBJ2-7; D might be TRBD2 (5 bases). The germline V and J ends were trimmed by 4 bases and 2 bases, with 9 bases remaining between them. Germline V gene lookup returns CDR1 MGHRA and CDR2 YSYEKL. The CDR3 is 13 amino acids. The CDR3 DNA reads TGCGCCAGCAGCCTCGGGGTAACCTACGAGCAGTACTTC. It translates to CASSLGVTYEQYF.

The V call is TRBV10-2, the J call TRBJ2-1; no clear D. The CDR3 loop spans 12 amino acids. Germline-derived CDR1 and CDR2 are WSHSY and SAAADI. V was cut by 2 bases and J by 10 bases, with 9 bases left in between. Here the CDR3 reads CASSEGVGEQFF. CDR3 coding DNA: TGCGCCAGCAGTGAGGGGGTAGGCGAGCAGTTCTTC.

The V call is TRBV9, the J call TRBJ2-5, with 8 nucleotides matching TRBD2. This CDR3 is 17 amino acids long. Germline loops: CDR1 SGDLS, CDR2 YYNGEE. V lost 0 bases and J lost 2; bases outside the gene matches: 9. The CDR3 sequence: CASSVGRGGLGQETQYF. The CDR3 DNA reads as TGTGCCAGCAGCGTAGGTCGGGGGGGCCTTGGGCAAGAGACCCAGTACTTC.

CDR3 nucleotide sequence: TGTGCCAGCAGCTGGGGACAGGCCAACGTCCTGACTTTC. It codes for CASSWGQANVLTF. This chain joins TRBV6-6 and TRBJ2-6; tentatively, D is TRBD1 (6 bases). V was trimmed by 6 bases and J by 6 bases, leaving 9 bases between them. Per the germline V gene, CDR1 is MNHNY and CDR2 is SVGAGI (reference sequence). The length of the CDR3 is 13 residues.

The V and J genes are TRBV5-8 and TRBJ1-3; 12 bases align to TRBD1. The germline CDR1 and CDR2 sequences are SGHTS and YDEGEE. This CDR3 spans 16 amino acids. Germline trimming cut 5 bases from V and 8 bases from J; bases unmatched to any gene: 11. The DNA of the CDR3 is TGTGCCAGCAGTCAATTTACCGGGACAGGGGGCTACACCATATATTTT. This sequence encodes CASSQFTGTGGYTIYF.

This clone has only one observation. This sequence joins TRBV5-1 and TRBJ2-6, with D possibly TRBD2 on 5 matching bases. Per the germline V gene, CDR1 is SGHRS and CDR2 is YFSETQ. The ends were cut back, 3 bases at V and 4 bases at J, with 14 bases in the middle. The CDR3 extends over 16 amino acids. CDR3 protein: CASSSGGGSGANVLTF. In DNA, the CDR3 is TGCGCCAGCAGCTCTGGCGGAGGTTCCGGGGCCAACGTCCTGACTTTC. Full variable domain (missing parts from reference TRBV5-1 and TRBJ2-6): KAGVTQTPRYLIKTRGQQVTLSCSPISGHRSVSWYQQTPGQGLQFLFEYFSETQRNKGNFPGRFSGRQFSNSRSEMNVSTLELGDSALYLCASSSGGGSGANVLTFGAGSRLTVL.

The chain links TRBV10-3 to TRBJ1-1; D unresolved. This CDR3 comprises 16 residues. Trimming cost V 0 bases and J 0 bases, with 11 bases left between them. Per the germline V gene, CDR1 is ENHRY and CDR2 is SYGVKD. CDR3 residues: CAISESPGRVNTEAFF. The CDR3, as DNA: TGTGCCATCAGTGAGTCCCCGGGGAGAGTGAACACTGAAGCTTTCTTT.

The chain has TRBV27 and TRBJ2-1; 7 bases agree with TRBD2. Germline CDR1 reads MNHEY; CDR2 reads SMNVEV (reference sequence). The CDR3 loop spans 15 amino acids. The trim removed 2 bases at V and 0 bases at J, leaving 1 base unmatched. Here the CDR3 DNA reads TGTGCCAGCAGTTTAGCGGGGGTCTCCTACAATGAGCAGTTCTTC. This translates into CASSLAGVSYNEQFF.

The rearrangement joins TRBV2 to TRBJ1-5, with D perhaps matching TRBD1 (5 bases). V was pared by 5 bases and J by 6 bases, with 11 bases between. Germline V gene sequence: CDR1 SNHLY, CDR2 FYNNEI. The CDR3 contains 13 residues. CDR3 protein: CASSKDGGQPQHF. DNA of the CDR3: TGTGCCAGCAGTAAAGACGGGGGTCAGCCCCAGCATTTT. The entire variable domain, with the rest obtained from reference TRBV2 and TRBJ1-5, is as follows: EPEVTQTPSHQVTQMGQEVILRCVPISNHLYFYWYRQILGQKVEFLVSFYNNEISEKSEIFDDQFSVERPDGSNFTLKIRSTKLEDSAMYFCASSKDGGQPQHFGDGTRLSIL.

The chain employs TRBV18 and TRBJ2-5; 9 bases map to TRBD2. This CDR3 has 16 residues. V lost 2 bases and J lost 1; bases outside the gene matches: 5. From germline, CDR1 is KGHSH and CDR2 LQKENI. CDR3 in DNA: TGTGCCAGCTCACCAGGGCTAGCGGGGTTCCAAGAGACCCAGTACTTC. Translating gives CASSPGLAGFQETQYF.

V usage is TRBV15 and J usage is TRBJ1-3, with D unclear. The CDR3 length is 15 residues. V shed 0 bases and J shed 2 bases, with 8 bases lying between them. CDR1 is LNHNV, CDR2 YYDKDF, per germline (reference sequence). CDR3 sequence: CATSRDVTAGNTIYF. For the CDR3, the DNA is TGTGCCACCAGCAGAGACGTAACAGCTGGAAACACCATATATTTT.

The chain recombines TRBV5-1 with TRBJ2-7; 7 bases are shared with TRBD2. Germline V CDR1 and CDR2: SGHRS, YFSETQ. The CDR3 has 15 amino acids. The ends lost 0 bases at V and 3 bases at J; junction bases unmatched: 6. CDR3 amino acids: CASSLAGGTNYEQYF. For the CDR3, the DNA is TGCGCCAGCAGCTTGGCCGGAGGGACTAACTACGAGCAGTACTTC.

V gene TRBV7-9 combines with J gene TRBJ1-1; 8 bases align to TRBD1. CDR1 and CDR2 (germline): SEHNR, FQNEAQ (reference sequence). This CDR3 region has 15 residues. The ends lost 5 bases at V and 1 base at J; junction bases unmatched: 6. This CDR3 reads CASSPRTGSNTEAFF. CDR3 in DNA: TGTGCCAGCAGCCCAAGGACAGGGTCGAACACTGAAGCTTTCTTT.

The chain combines TRBV5-4 with TRBJ1-5, with D possibly being TRBD1 (5 bases). The CDR3 spans 15 residues. Germline V gene sequence: CDR1 SGHNT, CDR2 YYREEE (reference sequence). V lost 1 base and J 0 bases, leaving 8 bases between the germline ends. CDR3 bases: TGTGCCAGCAGCTTGACAGGCGATAGCAATCAGCCCCAGCATTTT. This gives the protein CASSLTGDSNQPQHF.

The chain employs TRBV2 and TRBJ2-5; 7 bases fit TRBD2. Germline assignment: CDR1 SNHLY and CDR2 FYNNEI. With V trimmed by 4 bases and J by 7 bases, 9 bases remained unmatched. The CDR3 consists of 14 residues. The CDR3 sequence: CASSGGTSGGTQYF. CDR3 coding DNA: TGTGCCAGCAGTGGGGGGACTTCGGGAGGGACCCAGTACTTC.

V usage is TRBV7-9 and J usage is TRBJ2-7; 10 bases agree with TRBD2. The CDR3 has 16 residues. V was clipped by 3 bases and J by 0 bases; unmatched bases: 5. The germline V gene has CDR1 SEHNR and CDR2 FQNEAQ (reference sequence). The CDR3 DNA sequence: TGTGCCAGCAGCTTCCCGGGACTAGCGAGCTCCTACGAGCAGTACTTC. Its translation: CASSFPGLASSYEQYF.

The chain links TRBV28 to TRBJ2-2, with D possibly matching TRBD2 (6 bases). V lost 2 bases and J lost 5, with 9 bases in between. CDR1 MDHEN and CDR2 SYDVKM come from the germline V gene. The CDR3 sequence is 14 residues long. This CDR3 reads CASSLVAVTGELFF. CDR3 coding DNA: TGTGCCAGCAGTTTAGTAGCGGTAACCGGGGAGCTGTTTTTT.

The genes are TRBV29-1 and TRBJ2-2, with D possibly being TRBD1 or TRBD2 (5 bases each). The germline gives CDR1 SQVTM, CDR2 ANQGSEA. The CDR3 is 14 residues long. V shed 5 bases and J shed 0 bases, with 10 bases lying between them. The CDR3 coding sequence is TGCAGCGTTTCACGGGGCGCGAACACCGGGGAGCTGTTTTTT. Protein sequence: CSVSRGANTGELFF.

The V gene is TRBV6-1, the J gene TRBJ1-1; D gene ambiguous. The CDR3 sequence is 11 residues long. Trimming removed 3 bases from V and 11 bases from J, with 10 bases in between. Germline values: CDR1 MNHNS, CDR2 SASEGT. The CDR3 DNA reads as TGTGCCAGCAGTGAGGTCTCGGGGGCTTTCTTT. Protein sequence: CASSEVSGAFF.